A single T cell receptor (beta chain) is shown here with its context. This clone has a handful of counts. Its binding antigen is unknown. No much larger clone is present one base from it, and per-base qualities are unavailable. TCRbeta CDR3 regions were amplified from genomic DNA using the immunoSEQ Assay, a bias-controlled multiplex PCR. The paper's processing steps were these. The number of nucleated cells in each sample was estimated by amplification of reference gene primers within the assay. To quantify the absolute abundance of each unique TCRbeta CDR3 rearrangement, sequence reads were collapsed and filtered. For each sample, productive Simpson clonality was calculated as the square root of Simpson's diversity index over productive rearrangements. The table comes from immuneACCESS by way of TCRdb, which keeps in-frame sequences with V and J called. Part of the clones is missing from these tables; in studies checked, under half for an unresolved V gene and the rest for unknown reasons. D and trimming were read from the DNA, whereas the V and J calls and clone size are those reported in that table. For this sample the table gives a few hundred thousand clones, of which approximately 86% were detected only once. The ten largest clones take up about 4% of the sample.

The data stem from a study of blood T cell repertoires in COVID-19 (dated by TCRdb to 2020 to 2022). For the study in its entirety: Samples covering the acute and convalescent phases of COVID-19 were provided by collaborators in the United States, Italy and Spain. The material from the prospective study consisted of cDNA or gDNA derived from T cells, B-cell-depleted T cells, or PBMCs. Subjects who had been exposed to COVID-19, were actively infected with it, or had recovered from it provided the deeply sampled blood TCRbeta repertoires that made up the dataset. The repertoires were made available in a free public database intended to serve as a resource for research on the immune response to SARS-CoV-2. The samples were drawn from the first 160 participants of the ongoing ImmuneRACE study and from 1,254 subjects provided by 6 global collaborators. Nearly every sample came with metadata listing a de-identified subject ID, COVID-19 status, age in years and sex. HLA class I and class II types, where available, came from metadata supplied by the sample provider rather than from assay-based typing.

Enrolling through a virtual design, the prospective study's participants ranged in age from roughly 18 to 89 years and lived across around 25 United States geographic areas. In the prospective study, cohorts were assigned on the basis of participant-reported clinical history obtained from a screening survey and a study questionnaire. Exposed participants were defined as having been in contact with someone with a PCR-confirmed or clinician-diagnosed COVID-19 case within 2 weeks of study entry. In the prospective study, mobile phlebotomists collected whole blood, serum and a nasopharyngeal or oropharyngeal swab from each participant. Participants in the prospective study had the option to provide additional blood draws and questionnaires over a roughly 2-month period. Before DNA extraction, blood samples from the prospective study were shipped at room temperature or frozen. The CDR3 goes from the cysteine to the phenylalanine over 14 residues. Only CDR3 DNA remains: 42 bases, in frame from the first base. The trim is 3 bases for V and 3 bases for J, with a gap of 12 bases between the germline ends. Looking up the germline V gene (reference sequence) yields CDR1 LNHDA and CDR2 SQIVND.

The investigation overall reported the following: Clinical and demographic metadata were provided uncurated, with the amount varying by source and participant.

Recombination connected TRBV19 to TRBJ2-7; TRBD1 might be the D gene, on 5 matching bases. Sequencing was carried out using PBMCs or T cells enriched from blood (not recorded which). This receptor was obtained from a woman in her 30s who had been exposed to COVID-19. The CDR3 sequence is CASSIRAQDYEQYF. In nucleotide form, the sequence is TGTGCCAGTAGTATTAGAGCACAGGACTACGAGCAGTACTTC.